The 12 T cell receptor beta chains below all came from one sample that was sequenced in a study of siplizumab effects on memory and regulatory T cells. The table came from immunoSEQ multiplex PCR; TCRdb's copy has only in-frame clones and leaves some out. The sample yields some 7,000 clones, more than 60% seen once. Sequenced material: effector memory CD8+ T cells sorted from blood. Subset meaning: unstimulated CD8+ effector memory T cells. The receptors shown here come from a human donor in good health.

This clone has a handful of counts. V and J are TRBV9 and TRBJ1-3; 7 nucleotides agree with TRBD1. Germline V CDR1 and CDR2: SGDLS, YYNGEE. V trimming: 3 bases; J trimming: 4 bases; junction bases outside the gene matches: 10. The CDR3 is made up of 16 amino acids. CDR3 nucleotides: TGTGCCAGCAGCGGCAATACGGGGACAGAAGGAAACACCATATATTTT. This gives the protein CASSGNTGTEGNTIYF. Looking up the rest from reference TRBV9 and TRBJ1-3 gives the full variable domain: DSGVTQTPKHLITATGQRVTLRCSPRSGDLSVYWYQQSLDQGLQFLIQYYNGEERAKGNILERFSAQQFPDLHSELNLSSLELGDSALYFCASSGNTGTEGNTIYFGEGSWLTVV.

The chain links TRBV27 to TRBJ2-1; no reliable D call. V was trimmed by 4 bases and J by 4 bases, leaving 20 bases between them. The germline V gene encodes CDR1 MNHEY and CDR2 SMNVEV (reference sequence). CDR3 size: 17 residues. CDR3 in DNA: TGTGCCAGCAGTTGGGCAGTCGATCAACTCTCTTACAATGAGCAGTTCTTC. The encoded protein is CASSWAVDQLSYNEQFF.

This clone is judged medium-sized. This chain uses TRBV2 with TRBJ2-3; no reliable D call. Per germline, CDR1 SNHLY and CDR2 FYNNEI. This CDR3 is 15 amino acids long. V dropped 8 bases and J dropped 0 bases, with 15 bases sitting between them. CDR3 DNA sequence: TGTGCCAGCGAGGCCGGGCGGCATAGCACAGATACGCAGTATTTT. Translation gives CASEAGRHSTDTQYF.

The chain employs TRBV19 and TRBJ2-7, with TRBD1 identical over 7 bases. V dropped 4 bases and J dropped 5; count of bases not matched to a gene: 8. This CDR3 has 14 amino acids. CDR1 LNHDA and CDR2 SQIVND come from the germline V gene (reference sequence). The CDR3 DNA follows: TGTGCCAGTAGTAGGACCAGGGGGTTCGACGAGCAGTACTTC. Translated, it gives CASSRTRGFDEQYF.

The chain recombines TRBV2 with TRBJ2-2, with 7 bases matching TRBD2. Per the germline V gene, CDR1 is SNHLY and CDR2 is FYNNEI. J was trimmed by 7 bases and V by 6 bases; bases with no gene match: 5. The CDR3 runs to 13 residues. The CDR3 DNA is TGTGCCAGCAGATCTCGGGGGGTCGGGGAGCTGTTTTTT. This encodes CASRSRGVGELFF.

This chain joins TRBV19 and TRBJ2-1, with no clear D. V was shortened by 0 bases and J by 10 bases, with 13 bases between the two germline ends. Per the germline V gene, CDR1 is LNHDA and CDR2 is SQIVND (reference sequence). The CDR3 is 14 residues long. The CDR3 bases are TGTGCCAGTAGTATAGATGCGACTCGTTTCGAGCAGTTCTTC. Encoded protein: CASSIDATRFEQFF.

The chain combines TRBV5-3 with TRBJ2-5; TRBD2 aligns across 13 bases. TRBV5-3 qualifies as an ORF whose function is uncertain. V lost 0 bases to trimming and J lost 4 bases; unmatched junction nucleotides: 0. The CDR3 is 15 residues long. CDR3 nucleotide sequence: TGTGCCAGAAGCTTGGGACTAGCGGGAGGAGAGACCCAGTACTTC. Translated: CARSLGLAGGETQYF.

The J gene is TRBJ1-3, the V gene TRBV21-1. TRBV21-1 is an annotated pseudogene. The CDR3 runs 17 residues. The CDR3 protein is CASRVKLATTARNTIYF. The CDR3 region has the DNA TGTGCCAGCAGGGTTAAGCTAGCTACAACCGCACGAAACACCATATATTTT.

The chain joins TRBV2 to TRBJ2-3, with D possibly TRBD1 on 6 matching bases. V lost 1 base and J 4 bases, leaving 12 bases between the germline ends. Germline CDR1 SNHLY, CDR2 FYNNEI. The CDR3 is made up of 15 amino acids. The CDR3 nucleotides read TGTGCCAGCAGTGAAGGGGGGCGAGGTGCAGATACGCAGTATTTT. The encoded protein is CASSEGGRGADTQYF. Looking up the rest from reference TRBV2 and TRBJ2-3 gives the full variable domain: EPEVTQTPSHQVTQMGQEVILRCVPISNHLYFYWYRQILGQKVEFLVSFYNNEISEKSEIFDDQFSVERPDGSNFTLKIRSTKLEDSAMYFCASSEGGRGADTQYFGPGTRLTVL.

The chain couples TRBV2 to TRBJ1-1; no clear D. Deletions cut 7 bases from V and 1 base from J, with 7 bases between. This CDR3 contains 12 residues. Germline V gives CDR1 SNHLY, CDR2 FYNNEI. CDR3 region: CASTVWNTEAFF. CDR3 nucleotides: TGTGCCAGCACGGTGTGGAACACTGAAGCTTTCTTT.

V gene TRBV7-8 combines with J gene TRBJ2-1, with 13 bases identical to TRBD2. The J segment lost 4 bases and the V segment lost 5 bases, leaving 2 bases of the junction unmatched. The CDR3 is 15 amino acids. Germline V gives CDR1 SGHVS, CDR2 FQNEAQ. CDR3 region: CASSPGLAGYNEQFF. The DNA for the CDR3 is TGTGCCAGCAGCCCGGGACTAGCGGGGTACAATGAGCAGTTCTTC.

The CDR3 region has the DNA TGTGCCAGTAGTTCGGAACTGAACACCGGGGAGCTGTTTTTT. As protein: CASSSELNTGELFF. The chain is built from TRBV19 and TRBJ2-2, with D hard to call. Germline lookup yields CDR1 LNHDA and CDR2 SQIVND (reference sequence). This CDR3 comprises 14 residues. Trimming removed 5 bases from V and 1 base from J, with 8 bases in between.